The 30 T cell receptor beta chains given below trace back to one sample, sequenced in a study of cytomegalovirus exposure and HLA in healthy donors (dated by TCRdb to about 2017). Libraries were made using the immunoSEQ multiplex PCR assay. A mixture of 60 forward primers for TCR Vbeta segments and 13 reverse primers for TCR Jbeta segments was used in the multiplex PCR. The immuneACCESS repertoire file appears here via TCRdb, limited to in-frame rearrangements. These files lack a portion of the clones; in checked studies, under half of the deficit traces to unresolved V genes, and the cause of the others is not known. Recorded for this sample are 120,000 or so clones; around 76% of them occurred a single time. Around an eighth of the sample is held by the ten biggest clonotypes. Sequencing was carried out using PBMCs. These receptors all stem from a man in his thirties or forties in good health and CMV-seropositive.

This clone was seen once. The chain employs TRBV29-1 and TRBJ2-7, with 8 bases lining up with TRBD1. The CDR3 is made up of 11 amino acids. CDR1 and CDR2 from the germline V gene are SQVTM and ANQGSEA. The trim removed 4 bases at V and 6 bases at J, leaving 2 bases unmatched. DNA for the CDR3: TGCAGCGTTGGGACAGGGACCGAGCAGTACTTC. Its translation is CSVGTGTEQYF.

The chain uses TRBV11-2 and TRBJ2-7; 9 positions agree with TRBD1. Germline CDR1 is SGHAT and CDR2 is FQNNGV. With 6 bases clipped from V and 6 bases from J, the junction kept 9 bases outside the gene matches. The CDR3 extends over 14 amino acids. The chain's CDR3 is CASRLQGAQGEQYF. DNA of the CDR3: TGTGCCAGCAGACTACAGGGGGCGCAAGGCGAGCAGTACTTC.

This chain links TRBV2 with TRBJ2-7; unclear D gene. The CDR3 has 10 amino acids. V was clipped by 3 bases and J by 6 bases, with 3 bases between them. CDR1 and CDR2 (germline): SNHLY, FYNNEI. The chain's CDR3 is CASSESEQYF. CDR3 in DNA: TGTGCCAGCAGTGAGAGCGAGCAGTACTTC.

The chain is built from TRBV10-3 and TRBJ2-3; possible D gene TRBD1, 6 bases. The CDR3 covers 16 residues. Germline values: CDR1 ENHRY, CDR2 SYGVKD. With 6 bases removed from V and 0 bases from J, the gap between germline ends came to 16 bases. CDR3 residues: CAIRGFGGLSTDTQYF. In DNA form, the CDR3 reads TGTGCCATCAGGGGGTTTGGGGGCCTTAGCACAGATACGCAGTATTTT.

This clone has only a few counts. The V gene is TRBV4-2, the J gene TRBJ1-4; weak D call: TRBD1 (5 bases). CDR3 length: 15 residues. The germline gives CDR1 LGHNA, CDR2 YNFKEQ. Trimming took off 0 bases at V and 3 bases at J, with 8 bases between the two ends. CDR3 amino acids: CASSQDAGPNEKLFF. The CDR3 nucleotides read TGTGCCAGCAGCCAAGATGCGGGGCCTAATGAAAAACTGTTTTTT.

The rearrangement links TRBV6-5 to TRBJ2-1; D might be TRBD2 (7 bases). Germline CDR1 reads MNHEY; CDR2 reads SVGAGI. The CDR3 length is 16 residues. V lost 0 bases to trimming and J lost 7 bases, with 16 bases between them. The CDR3 bases are TGTGCCAGCAGTTACTCGGAACGGGGGGCCTCGAATGAGCAGTTCTTC. Protein product: CASSYSERGASNEQFF.

CDR3 DNA sequence: TGTGCCAGCAGCGTAGTAGGGGGGGCTGCCTACGAGCAGTACTTC. Encoded protein: CASSVVGGAAYEQYF. The chain recombines TRBV9 with TRBJ2-5, with D possibly matching TRBD2 (7 bases). The end of the DNA fits TRBJ2-7 better, so the J call may be wrong. The CDR3 is made up of 15 amino acids. Per germline, CDR1 SGDLS and CDR2 YYNGEE.

The J gene is TRBJ2-7, the V gene TRBV9; D might be TRBD2 (6 bases). V gave up 0 bases and J gave up 2 bases, with 12 bases separating them. The CDR3 has 15 amino acids. Germline loops: CDR1 SGDLS, CDR2 YYNGEE. The CDR3 bases are TGTGCCAGCAGCGTAGGCGGAGGGGACGCCTACGAGCAGTACTTC. Translated, it gives CASSVGGGDAYEQYF.

This chain uses TRBV5-4 with TRBJ2-3; D call uncertain. Deletions cut 4 bases from V and 6 bases from J, with 21 bases between. Germline V lookup: CDR1 SGHNT, CDR2 YYREEE (reference sequence). CDR3 length: 16 residues. The CDR3 region has the DNA TGTGCCAGCAGCCCCCCCGGGTTATCTACGAGGGATACGCAGTATTTT. Protein product: CASSPPGLSTRDTQYF.

This clone has more than one count but fewer than ten. DNA for the CDR3: TGCGCCAGCAGTGACCTGGGGACTAGCGGAAACACCGGGGAGCTGTTTTTT. This sequence encodes CASSDLGTSGNTGELFF. The J gene is TRBJ2-2, the V gene TRBV10-1, with 11 positions matching TRBD2. Germline V gives CDR1 WNHNN, CDR2 SYGVQD (reference sequence). The CDR3 covers 17 residues. The trim removed 3 bases at V and 2 bases at J, leaving 5 bases unmatched.

The gene calls are TRBV5-1 and TRBJ2-3; D ambiguous. CDR3 length equals 15 residues. Per germline, CDR1 SGHRS and CDR2 YFSETQ. V was shortened by 7 bases and J by 0 bases, with 15 bases between the two germline ends. The CDR3 here is CASGLGRPSTDTQYF. As DNA, the CDR3 is TGCGCCAGCGGGTTGGGCAGGCCCAGCACAGATACGCAGTATTTT.

The CDR3 DNA reads as TGTGCCAGCTCAACCTATACAGGGTCGGCGGAGACCCAGTACTTC. This translates into CASSTYTGSAETQYF. V and J are TRBV18 and TRBJ2-5, with D maybe TRBD1 (6 bases). The CDR3 length is 15 residues. The germline gives CDR1 KGHSH, CDR2 LQKENI. The V end was cut by 5 bases, the J end by 5 bases, with 18 bases between.

V gene TRBV9 combines with J gene TRBJ1-1; possible D gene TRBD1, 6 bases. CDR1 is SGDLS and CDR2 is YYNGEE in the germline V gene. With 0 bases removed from V and 8 bases from J, the gap between germline ends came to 8 bases. CDR3 length equals 12 residues. The CDR3 nucleotides read TGTGCCAGCAGCGTAGACCAGGGGGAAGCTTTCTTT. It specifies CASSVDQGEAFF.

This chain connects TRBV14 to TRBJ1-2; a possible D gene is TRBD1 (5 bases). This CDR3 is built from 13 residues. CDR1 is SGHDN, CDR2 FVKESK, per germline. V lost 2 bases, J lost 4 bases, and 8 bases lay in between. This CDR3 is CASSQTGLYGYTF. CDR3 DNA: TGTGCCAGCAGCCAAACAGGCCTCTATGGCTACACCTTC.

Only a few counts were recorded for this clone. Other DNA sequences in the sample encode the same CDR3. The V call is TRBV4-1, the J call TRBJ2-2; 11 bases line up with TRBD2. V shed 0 bases, J shed 0 bases, and the junction held 15 bases outside the gene matches. The CDR3 totals 22 residues. CDR1 is MGHRA, CDR2 YSYEKL, per germline. Here the CDR3 DNA reads TGCGCCAGCAGCCAAGAAGGGGGAAAAAGGCTAGCGGGGGGCTCGAACACCGGGGAGCTGTTTTTT. It is translated as CASSQEGGKRLAGGSNTGELFF.

The CDR3 DNA sequence: TGTGCCAGCAGCGAGGACAGGGGTATCTATAATTCACCCCTCCACTTT. Amino acids: CASSEDRGIYNSPLHF. The chain uses TRBV9 and TRBJ1-6; TRBD1 aligns across 9 bases. The CDR3 has 16 amino acids. The junction had 4 bases not matched to a gene; V was cut back by 3 bases and J by 3 bases. CDR1 is SGDLS, CDR2 YYNGEE, per germline. Full variable domain (outside the CDR3, taken from reference TRBV9 and TRBJ1-6): DSGVTQTPKHLITATGQRVTLRCSPRSGDLSVYWYQQSLDQGLQFLIQYYNGEERAKGNILERFSAQQFPDLHSELNLSSLELGDSALYFCASSEDRGIYNSPLHFGNGTRLTVT.

The V and J genes are TRBV10-3 and TRBJ1-6, with 9 bases matching TRBD1. The CDR3 loop spans 14 amino acids. CDR1 and CDR2 (germline): ENHRY, SYGVKD. The junction had 3 bases not matched to a gene; V was cut back by 3 bases and J by 9 bases. CDR3 region: CAISEETGGSPLHF. For the CDR3, the DNA is TGTGCCATCAGTGAAGAGACAGGGGGTTCACCCCTCCACTTT.

This clone was observed once. This chain connects TRBV7-9 to TRBJ1-5, with D possibly TRBD1 on 6 matching bases. Germline CDR1 SEHNR, CDR2 FQNEAQ (reference sequence). The CDR3 runs 16 residues. The ends were cut back, 1 base at V and 3 bases at J, with 13 bases in the middle. The CDR3 here is CASSLGQDLHNQPQHF. In nucleotides, the CDR3 is TGTGCCAGCAGCTTAGGACAGGACCTTCACAATCAGCCCCAGCATTTT. Variable domain in full (rest from reference TRBV7-9 and TRBJ1-5): DTGVSQNPRHKITKRGQNVTFRCDPISEHNRLYWYRQTLGQGPEFLTYFQNEAQLEKSRLLSDRFSAERPKGSFSTLEIQRTEQGDSAMYLCASSLGQDLHNQPQHFGDGTRLSIL.

This clone has a handful of counts. This chain links TRBV5-6 with TRBJ2-1; D gene uncertain. The CDR3 totals 15 residues. Germline lookup yields CDR1 SGHDT and CDR2 YYEEEE. The V and J ends lost 0 bases and 0 bases respectively, with 7 bases between them. The CDR3 sequence is CASSLEPGSYNEQFF. The DNA of the CDR3 is TGTGCCAGCAGCTTGGAGCCCGGCTCCTACAATGAGCAGTTCTTC.

The chain employs TRBV13 and TRBJ2-5, with 9 bases that match TRBD1. Germline loops: CDR1 PRHDT, CDR2 FYEKMQ (reference sequence). V gave up 3 bases and J gave up 5 bases; unmatched junction bases: 10. CDR3 size: 16 residues. Written as DNA, the CDR3 is TGTGCCAGCAGCTTTCGGGGCACAGGGGGCTTGGAGACCCAGTACTTC. Residues: CASSFRGTGGLETQYF.

V is TRBV9 and J is TRBJ2-5, with TRBD1 matching over 9 bases. V was clipped by 3 bases and J by 5 bases; unmatched bases: 5. Germline values: CDR1 SGDLS, CDR2 YYNGEE. The CDR3 covers 14 residues. CDR3 protein: CASSEGTGYETQYF. CDR3 bases: TGTGCCAGCAGCGAAGGGACAGGGTACGAGACCCAGTACTTC.

This clone has only one observation. The J gene is TRBJ2-2, the V gene TRBV30, with 8 bases lining up with TRBD1. CDR3 length: 14 amino acids. Germline lookup yields CDR1 GTSNPN and CDR2 SVGIG (reference sequence). With V trimmed by 2 bases and J by 6 bases, 5 bases remained unmatched. Here the CDR3 DNA reads TGTGCCTGGAGTCTCGGACAGGGCGCCGGGGAGCTGTTTTTT. Its translation is CAWSLGQGAGELFF.

There are a few counts of this clone. The chain uses TRBV9 and TRBJ2-7; TRBD2 agrees at 10 bases. This CDR3 contains 15 residues. Unmatched junction bases numbered 8, after V lost 5 bases and J lost 3 bases. In germline, CDR1 is SGDLS, CDR2 YYNGEE. The CDR3 sequence is CASSKTSGDRYEQYF. DNA for the CDR3: TGTGCCAGCAGTAAAACTAGCGGGGATCGCTACGAGCAGTACTTC.

This clone showed up just once. The chain recombines TRBV27 with TRBJ1-5; a possible D gene is TRBD1 (5 bases). V lost 5 bases to trimming and J lost 6 bases, with 11 bases between them. This CDR3 is 13 amino acids long. Germline CDR1 is MNHEY and CDR2 is SMNVEV (reference sequence). The CDR3 spells CASSRRGLQPQHF. CDR3 bases: TGTGCCAGCAGTAGAAGGGGCCTTCAGCCCCAGCATTTT.

The V and J genes are TRBV6-1 and TRBJ1-4, with TRBD1 matching 7 bases. This CDR3 is 17 amino acids long. Looked up from germline, CDR1 is MNHNS and CDR2 is SASEGT. Trimming took 4 bases from V and 1 from J; bases not matched to a gene: 9. The CDR3 sequence is CASSGGAHRGTNEKLFF. CDR3 DNA: TGTGCCAGCAGTGGGGGAGCGCACAGGGGAACTAATGAAAAACTGTTTTTT.

The chain has TRBV9 and TRBJ2-7, with 9 bases aligning to TRBD1. J was trimmed by 1 base and V by 7 bases; bases with no gene match: 6. This CDR3 spans 14 amino acids. Germline assignment: CDR1 SGDLS and CDR2 YYNGEE. The CDR3 protein is CASGRTGESYEQYF. CDR3 sequence (DNA): TGTGCCAGCGGGCGGACAGGGGAGTCCTACGAGCAGTACTTC.

DNA of the CDR3: TGTGCCAGCAGTGACTCCCTAACCTACGAGCAGTACTTC. It is translated as CASSDSLTYEQYF. The chain is built from TRBV11-3 and TRBJ2-5, with no clear D. The DNA matches TRBJ2-7 better at its end, which makes the J call doubtful. CDR1 and CDR2 from the germline V gene are SGHNT and YENEEA. This CDR3 is built from 13 residues.

The gene calls are TRBV11-2 and TRBJ1-2; D perhaps matches TRBD1 (5 bases). V lost 1 base, J lost 2 bases, and 5 bases lay in between. CDR1 SGHAT and CDR2 FQNNGV come from the germline V gene. The CDR3 spans 13 residues. DNA for the CDR3: TGTGCCAGCAGCTTAGCAGGGAACTATGGCTACACCTTC. This gives the protein CASSLAGNYGYTF.

The J gene is TRBJ1-6, the V gene TRBV11-2; the match to TRBD1 covers 10 bases. The CDR3 consists of 14 residues. The V and J ends lost 6 bases and 13 bases, in that order; junction bases with no gene match: 9. Per the germline V gene, CDR1 is SGHAT and CDR2 is FQNNGV. In nucleotides, the CDR3 is TGTGCCAGCAGTCAGGGGACAGGGGCTTCTCCCCTCCACTTT. This codes for CASSQGTGASPLHF.

The sample holds a few counts of this clone. This rearrangement joins TRBV5-1 to TRBJ2-3; a weak D match, TRBD1 (6 bases). Trimming took off 4 bases at V and 3 bases at J, with 21 bases between the two ends. The CDR3 has 17 residues. CDR1 SGHRS and CDR2 YFSETQ come from the germline V gene. As DNA, the CDR3 is TGCGCCAGCAGCCCGAGGCCCTCTGACAGGCCAACAGATACGCAGTATTTT. Translated, it gives CASSPRPSDRPTDTQYF.